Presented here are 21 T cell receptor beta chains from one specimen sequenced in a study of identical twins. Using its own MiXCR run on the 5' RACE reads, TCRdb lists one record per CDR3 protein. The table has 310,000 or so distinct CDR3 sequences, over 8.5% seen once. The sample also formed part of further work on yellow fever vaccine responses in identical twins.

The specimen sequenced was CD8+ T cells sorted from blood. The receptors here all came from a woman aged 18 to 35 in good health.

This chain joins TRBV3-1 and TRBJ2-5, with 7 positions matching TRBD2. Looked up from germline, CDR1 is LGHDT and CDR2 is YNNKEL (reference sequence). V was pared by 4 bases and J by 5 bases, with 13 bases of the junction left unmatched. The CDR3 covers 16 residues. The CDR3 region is CASSPRWEGLMETQYF. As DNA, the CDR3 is TGTGCCAGCAGCCCCCGGTGGGAGGGCCTTATGGAGACCCAGTACTTC.

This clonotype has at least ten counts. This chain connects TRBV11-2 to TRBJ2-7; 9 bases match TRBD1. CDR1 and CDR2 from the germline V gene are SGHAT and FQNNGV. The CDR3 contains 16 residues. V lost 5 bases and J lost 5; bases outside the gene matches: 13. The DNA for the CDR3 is TGTGCCAGCAGCCAGGGACAGGGAACCTCCATTCACGAGCAGTACTTC. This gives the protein CASSQGQGTSIHEQYF.

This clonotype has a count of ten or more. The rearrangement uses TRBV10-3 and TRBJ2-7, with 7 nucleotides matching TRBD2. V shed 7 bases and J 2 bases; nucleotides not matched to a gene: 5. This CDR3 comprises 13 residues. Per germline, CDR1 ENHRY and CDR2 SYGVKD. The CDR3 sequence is CAINPGLPYEQYF. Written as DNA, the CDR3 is TGTGCCATCAACCCGGGACTACCCTACGAGCAGTACTTC.

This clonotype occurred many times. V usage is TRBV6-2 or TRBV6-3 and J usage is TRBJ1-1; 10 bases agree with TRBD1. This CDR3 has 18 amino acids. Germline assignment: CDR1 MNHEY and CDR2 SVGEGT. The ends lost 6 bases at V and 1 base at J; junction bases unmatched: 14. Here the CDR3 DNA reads TGTGCCAGCAGACACCCGGGACAGGGGTCCAGGTGGAACACTGAAGCTTTCTTT. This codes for CASRHPGQGSRWNTEAFF.

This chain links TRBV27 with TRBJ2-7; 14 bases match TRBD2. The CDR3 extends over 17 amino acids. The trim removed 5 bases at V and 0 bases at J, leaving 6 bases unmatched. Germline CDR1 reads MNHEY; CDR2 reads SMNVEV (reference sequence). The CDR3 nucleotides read TGTGCCAGCAGTCCGAGGACTAGCGGGAGGCCCTCCTACGAGCAGTACTTC. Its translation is CASSPRTSGRPSYEQYF.

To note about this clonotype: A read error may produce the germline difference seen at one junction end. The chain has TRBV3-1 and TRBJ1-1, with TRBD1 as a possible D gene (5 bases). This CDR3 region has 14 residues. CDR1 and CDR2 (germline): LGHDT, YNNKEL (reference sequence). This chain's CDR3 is CASSHPGRNTEAFF. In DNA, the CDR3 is TGTGCTAGCAGCCACCCGGGACGGAACACTGAAGCTTTCTTT.

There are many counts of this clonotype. The CDR3 loop is CASSQGSGRGETQYF. CDR3 nucleotides: TGCGCCAGCAGCCAAGGATCAGGAAGGGGGGAGACCCAGTACTTC. V and J are TRBV4-3 and TRBJ2-5; possible D gene TRBD1, 6 bases. The CDR3 is 15 residues long. Germline CDR1 is LGHNA and CDR2 is YSLEER. Between the trimmed V and J ends, which lost 1 base and 5 bases, there was a span of 14 bases.

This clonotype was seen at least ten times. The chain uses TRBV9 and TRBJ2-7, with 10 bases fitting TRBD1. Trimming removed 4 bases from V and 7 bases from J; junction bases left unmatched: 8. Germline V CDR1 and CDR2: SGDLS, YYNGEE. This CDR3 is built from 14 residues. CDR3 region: CASSPQTGGEEQYF. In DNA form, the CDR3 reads TGTGCCAGCAGCCCTCAGACAGGGGGCGAGGAGCAGTACTTC. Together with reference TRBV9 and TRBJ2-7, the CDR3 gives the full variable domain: DSGVTQTPKHLITATGQRVTLRCSPRSGDLSVYWYQQSLDQGLQFLIQYYNGEERAKGNILERFSAQQFPDLHSELNLSSLELGDSALYFCASSPQTGGEEQYFGPGTRLTVT.

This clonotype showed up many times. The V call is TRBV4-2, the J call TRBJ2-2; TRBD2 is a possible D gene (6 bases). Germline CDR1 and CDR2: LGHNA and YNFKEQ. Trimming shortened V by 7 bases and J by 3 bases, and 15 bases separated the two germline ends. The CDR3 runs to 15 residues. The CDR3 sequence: CASNTGLRDTGELFF. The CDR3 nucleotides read TGTGCCAGCAATACGGGACTTCGGGACACCGGGGAGCTGTTTTTT.

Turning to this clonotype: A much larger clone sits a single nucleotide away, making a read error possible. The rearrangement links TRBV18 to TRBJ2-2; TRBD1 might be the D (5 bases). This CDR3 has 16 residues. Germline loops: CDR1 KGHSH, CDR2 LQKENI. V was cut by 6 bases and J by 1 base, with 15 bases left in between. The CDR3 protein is CASSRPRTWNTGELFF. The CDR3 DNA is TGTGCCAGCTCGCGACCTCGGACATGGAACACCGGGGAGCTGTTTTTT.

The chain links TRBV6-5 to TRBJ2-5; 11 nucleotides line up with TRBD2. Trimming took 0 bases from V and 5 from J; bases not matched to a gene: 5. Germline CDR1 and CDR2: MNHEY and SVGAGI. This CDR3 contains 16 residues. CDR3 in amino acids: CASSYSLAGVGETQYF. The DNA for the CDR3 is TGTGCCAGCAGTTACTCACTAGCGGGAGTTGGGGAGACCCAGTACTTC.

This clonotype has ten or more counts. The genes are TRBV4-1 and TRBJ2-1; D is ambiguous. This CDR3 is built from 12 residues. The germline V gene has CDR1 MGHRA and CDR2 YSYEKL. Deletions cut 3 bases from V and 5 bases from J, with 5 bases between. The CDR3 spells CASSHRDNEQFF. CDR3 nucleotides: TGCGCCAGCAGCCACCGGGACAATGAGCAGTTCTTC.

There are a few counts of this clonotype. CDR3 in DNA: TGTGCCAGCCAGGGACAGGGGGCCCATGAGCAGTTCTTC. This sequence encodes CASQGQGAHEQFF. The chain uses TRBV5-4 and TRBJ2-1; 12 nucleotides match TRBD1. There are 13 residues in the CDR3. Trimming at V came to 7 bases and at J to 8 bases, leaving 4 bases not matched to a gene. In germline, CDR1 is SGHNT, CDR2 YYREEE (reference sequence).

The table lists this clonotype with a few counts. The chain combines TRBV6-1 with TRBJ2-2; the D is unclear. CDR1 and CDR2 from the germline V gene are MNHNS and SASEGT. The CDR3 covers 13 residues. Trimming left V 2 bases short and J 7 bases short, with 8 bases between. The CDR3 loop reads CASSETGGGELFF. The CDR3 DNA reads TGTGCCAGCAGTGAAACCGGCGGCGGGGAGCTGTTTTTT.

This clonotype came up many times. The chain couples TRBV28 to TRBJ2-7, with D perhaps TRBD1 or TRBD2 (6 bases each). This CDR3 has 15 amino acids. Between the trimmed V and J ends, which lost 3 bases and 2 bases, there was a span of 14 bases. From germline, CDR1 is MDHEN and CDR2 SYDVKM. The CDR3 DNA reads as TGTGCCAGCAGTTTTGGGCCAGGGGAGGCCTACGAGCAGTACTTC. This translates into CASSFGPGEAYEQYF. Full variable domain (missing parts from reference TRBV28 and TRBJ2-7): DVKVTQSSRYLVKRTGEKVFLECVQDMDHENMFWYRQDPGLGLRLIYFSYDVKMKEKGDIPEGYSVSREKKERFSLILESASTNQTSMYLCASSFGPGEAYEQYFGPGTRLTVT.

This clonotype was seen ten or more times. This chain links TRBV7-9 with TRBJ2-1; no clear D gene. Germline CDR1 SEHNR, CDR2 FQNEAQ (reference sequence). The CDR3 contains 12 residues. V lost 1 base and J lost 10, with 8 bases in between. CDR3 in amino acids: CASSLVPLEQFF. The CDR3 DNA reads TGTGCCAGCAGCTTAGTCCCTTTGGAGCAGTTCTTC.

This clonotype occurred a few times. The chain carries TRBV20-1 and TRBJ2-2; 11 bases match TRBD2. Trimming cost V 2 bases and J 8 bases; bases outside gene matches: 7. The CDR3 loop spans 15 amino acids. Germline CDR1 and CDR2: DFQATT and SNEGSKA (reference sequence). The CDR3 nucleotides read TGCAGTGCTAGAACACTAGCGGGGGAGGGGGGGGAGCTGTTTTTT. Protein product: CSARTLAGEGGELFF.

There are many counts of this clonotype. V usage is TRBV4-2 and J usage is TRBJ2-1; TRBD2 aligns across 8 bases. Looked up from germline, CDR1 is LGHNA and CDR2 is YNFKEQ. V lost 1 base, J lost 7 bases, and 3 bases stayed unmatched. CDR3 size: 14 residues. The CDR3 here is CASSQGLARNEQFF. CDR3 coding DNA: TGTGCCAGCAGCCAAGGACTAGCGCGGAATGAGCAGTTCTTC.

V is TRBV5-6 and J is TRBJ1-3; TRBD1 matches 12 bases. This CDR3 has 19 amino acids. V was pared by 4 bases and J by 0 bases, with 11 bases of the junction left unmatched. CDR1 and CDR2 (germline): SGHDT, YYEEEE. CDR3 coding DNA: TGTGCCAGCAGCCCCCCAACCGGGACAGGGGGCCGCTCTGGAAACACCATATATTTT. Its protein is CASSPPTGTGGRSGNTIYF. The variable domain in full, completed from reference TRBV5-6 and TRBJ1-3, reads DAGVTQSPTHLIKTRGQQVTLRCSPKSGHDTVSWYQQALGQGPQFIFQYYEEEERQRGNFPDRFSGHQFPNYSSELNVNALLLGDSALYLCASSPPTGTGGRSGNTIYFGEGSWLTVV.

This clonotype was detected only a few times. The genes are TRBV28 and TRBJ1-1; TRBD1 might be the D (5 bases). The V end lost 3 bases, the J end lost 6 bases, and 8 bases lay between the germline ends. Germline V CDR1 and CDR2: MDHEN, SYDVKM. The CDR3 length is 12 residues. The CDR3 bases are TGTGCCAGCAGTTTTTTGGGGGCTGAAGCTTTCTTT. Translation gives CASSFLGAEAFF. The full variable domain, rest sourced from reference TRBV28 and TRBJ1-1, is DVKVTQSSRYLVKRTGEKVFLECVQDMDHENMFWYRQDPGLGLRLIYFSYDVKMKEKGDIPEGYSVSREKKERFSLILESASTNQTSMYLCASSFLGAEAFFGQGTRLTVV.

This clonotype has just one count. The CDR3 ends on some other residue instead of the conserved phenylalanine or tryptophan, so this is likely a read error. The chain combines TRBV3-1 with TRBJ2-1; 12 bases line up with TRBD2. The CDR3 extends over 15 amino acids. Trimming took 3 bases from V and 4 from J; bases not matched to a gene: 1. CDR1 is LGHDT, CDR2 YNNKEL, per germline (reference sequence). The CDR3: CASSQGLAGYNEQFL. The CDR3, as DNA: TGTGCCAGCAGCCAGGGACTAGCGGGTTACAATGAGCAGTTCTTA.